The 23 T cell receptor beta chains below come from one sample, sequenced in a study of prognosis after radiotherapy for stage I lung cancer. The study amplified the TCR beta CDR3 region from genomic DNA. This amplification was carried out by two rounds of multiplex PCR. Specific primers for each TRBV and TRBJ gene were what first-round PCR used. A single record per CDR3 protein comes from TCRdb applying MiXCR to the multiplex PCR reads. The sample lists approximately 26,000 distinct CDR3 sequences; roughly 40% were seen once. The material was PBMCs, obtained before or after stereotactic body radiation therapy (not recorded which). These receptors were obtained from a donor aged 50 or older with non-small cell lung cancer.

In this sample, this clonotype turned up many times. The gene calls are TRBV11-1 and TRBJ1-3; 8 nucleotides agree with TRBD1. Germline V lookup: CDR1 SGHAT, CDR2 FQDESV (reference sequence). CDR3 length equals 14 residues. The ends lost 5 bases at V and 2 bases at J; junction bases unmatched: 2. This chain's CDR3 is CASSRTGTGNTIYF. The DNA for the CDR3 is TGTGCCAGCAGCCGGACAGGGACTGGAAACACCATATATTTT.

Regarding this clonotype: This sequence is one base from a far larger clone and is likely a read error. The chain links TRBV19 to TRBJ2-5; either TRBD1 or TRBD2 may supply D (5 bases each). The last part of the DNA fits TRBJ2-1 better; the J call may be wrong. Germline assignment: CDR1 LNHDA and CDR2 SQIVND (reference sequence). CDR3 length equals 14 residues. This CDR3 is CASSIRDLYSEQFF. In DNA, the CDR3 is TGTGCCAGTAGTATACGGGACCTCTACAGTGAGCAGTTCTTC.

This clonotype was picked up many times. The chain combines TRBV5-6 with TRBJ2-7, with TRBD2 matching 12 bases. Germline loops: CDR1 SGHDT, CDR2 YYEEEE. This CDR3 has 15 amino acids. V was pared by 4 bases and J by 3 bases, with 5 bases of the junction left unmatched. CDR3 region: CASSPTSGSFYEQYF. DNA of the CDR3: TGTGCCAGCAGCCCGACTAGCGGGAGTTTCTACGAGCAGTACTTC.

The V gene is TRBV5-1, the J gene TRBJ1-2; 8 nucleotides agree with TRBD1. The CDR3 extends over 14 amino acids. The V and J ends lost 4 bases and 2 bases, in that order; junction bases with no gene match: 4. From germline, CDR1 is SGHRS and CDR2 YFSETQ. CDR3 nucleotides: TGCGCCAGCAGCCTGGACAGGGAAAACTATGGCTACACCTTC. It codes for CASSLDRENYGYTF.

This clonotype is categorized as medium-sized (0.01 to 0.1%). The chain uses TRBV6-5 and TRBJ1-6; D possibly corresponds to TRBD1 (6 bases). V was cut by 2 bases and J by 10 bases, with 15 bases left in between. CDR3 length: 15 residues. Germline CDR1 is MNHEY and CDR2 is SVGAGI. For the CDR3, the DNA is TGTGCCAGCAGTTACGACCGGACAGTTCAATCACCCCTCCACTTT. Amino acids: CASSYDRTVQSPLHF.

As regards this clonotype: One end of the junction is discordant with germline, which a read error may explain. J is TRBJ1-6 and V is TRBV6-8, with a tentative D call TRBD1 (6 bases). CDR3 length: 16 amino acids. Per germline, CDR1 MNHGY and CDR2 SAAAGT. CDR3: CASELRGVSGNSPLHF. CDR3 sequence (DNA): TGTGCCAGCGAACTCAGGGGAGTCAGCGGTAATTCGCCCCTCCACTTT.

This clonotype was observed at least ten times. V and J are TRBV19 and TRBJ2-3; the D is unclear. The CDR3 runs to 14 residues. CDR1 LNHDA and CDR2 SQIVND come from the germline V gene (reference sequence). Between the trimmed V and J ends, which lost 7 bases and 6 bases, there was a span of 17 bases. The CDR3 DNA sequence: TGTGCCAGTAAGGAGAATGGTGTTCGGGATACGCAGTATTTT. Amino acids: CASKENGVRDTQYF.

At least ten counts were recorded for this clonotype. The chain joins TRBV28 to TRBJ2-2; D is ambiguous. The length of the CDR3 is 15 residues. Germline V lookup: CDR1 MDHEN, CDR2 SYDVKM. Deletions cut 6 bases from V and 1 base from J, with 12 bases between. The CDR3 here is CASREIPKNTGELFF. The CDR3 nucleotides are TGTGCCAGCAGGGAGATACCAAAGAACACCGGGGAGCTGTTTTTT.

This clonotype was observed once. A much larger clone sits a single nucleotide away, making a read error possible. The J gene is TRBJ1-1, the V gene TRBV29-1; no firm D call. CDR1 is SQVTM and CDR2 is ANQGSEA in the germline V gene. The CDR3 totals 13 residues. The CDR3 sequence is CSVGLQMNTEASF. CDR3 coding DNA: TGCAGCGTTGGTCTCCAGATGAACACTGAAGCTTCCTTT.

J is TRBJ1-1 and V is TRBV6-4; D unclear. V shed 6 bases and J shed 7 bases, with 9 bases lying between them. Germline values: CDR1 MRHNA, CDR2 SNTAGT. CDR3 size: 11 residues. The CDR3 loop is CASRANNEAFF. The CDR3 region has the DNA TGTGCCAGCAGGGCCAATAATGAAGCTTTCTTT.

This clonotype is labeled as medium-sized. The chain recombines TRBV5-1 with TRBJ1-2, with TRBD1 identical over 12 bases. This CDR3 has 16 amino acids. The germline V gene has CDR1 SGHRS and CDR2 YFSETQ. The V and J ends lost 2 bases and 8 bases, in that order; junction bases with no gene match: 10. The CDR3 nucleotides read TGCGCCAGCAGCTTAAATCCGGGACAGGGGGCGGGAGGCTACACCTTC. It yields the protein CASSLNPGQGAGGYTF. The complete variable domain, with remaining parts taken from reference TRBV5-1 and TRBJ1-2, reads KAGVTQTPRYLIKTRGQQVTLSCSPISGHRSVSWYQQTPGQGLQFLFEYFSETQRNKGNFPGRFSGRQFSNSRSEMNVSTLELGDSALYLCASSLNPGQGAGGYTFGSGTRLTVV.

This clonotype was observed at least ten times. The rearrangement links TRBV18 to TRBJ2-3; D call uncertain. Germline loops: CDR1 KGHSH, CDR2 LQKENI. The CDR3 runs to 18 residues. V lost 3 bases to trimming and J lost 0 bases, with 19 bases between them. The CDR3 DNA sequence: TGTGCCAGCTCACCCTCTACCTCCGGGCCCCCTAGCACAGATACGCAGTATTTT. Its protein is CASSPSTSGPPSTDTQYF.

J is TRBJ1-1 and V is TRBV28; no firm D call. This CDR3 has 13 residues. Trimming removed 5 bases from V and 11 bases from J, with 18 bases in between. CDR1 is MDHEN, CDR2 SYDVKM, per germline. The CDR3 protein is CASSPRPGFVAFF. Here the CDR3 DNA reads TGTGCCAGCAGTCCACGTCCAGGTTTTGTTGCTTTCTTT. The full variable domain, its missing parts supplied by reference TRBV28 and TRBJ1-1, is DVKVTQSSRYLVKRTGEKVFLECVQDMDHENMFWYRQDPGLGLRLIYFSYDVKMKEKGDIPEGYSVSREKKERFSLILESASTNQTSMYLCASSPRPGFVAFFGQGTRLTVV.

This clonotype qualifies as medium-sized. V is TRBV28 and J is TRBJ1-3; D is perhaps TRBD1 (6 bases). The germline V gene has CDR1 MDHEN and CDR2 SYDVKM. This CDR3 comprises 14 residues. Trimming stripped 8 bases from V and 2 bases from J, with 13 bases between. CDR3 coding DNA: TGTGCCAGCTGCGGGGGCAGGACTGGAAACACCATATATTTT. Translating it yields CASCGGRTGNTIYF.

Notes on this clonotype: A much larger clone lies a single base off, so this may be a read error. The genes are TRBV29-1 and TRBJ2-1, with 7 bases matching TRBD2. This CDR3 comprises 13 residues. Germline trimming cut 3 bases from V and 16 bases from J; bases unmatched to any gene: 15. Germline CDR1 is SQVTM and CDR2 is ANQGSEA. CDR3: CSVEGTTSTLGFF. DNA for the CDR3: TGCAGCGTTGAGGGGACTACTTCAACTCTCGGATTCTTC.

This clonotype showed up just once. The likely explanation is a read error, given a far larger clone one base away. The genes are TRBV6-5 and TRBJ2-1; 7 nucleotides line up with TRBD1. CDR1 is MNHEY, CDR2 SVGAGI, per germline. This CDR3 contains 15 residues. The J segment lost 1 base and the V segment lost 7 bases, leaving 7 bases of the junction unmatched. CDR3 amino acids: CASILEQGSYNEQFF. The CDR3 DNA follows: TGTGCCAGCATACTCGAACAGGGGTCCTACAATGAGCAGTTCTTC.

This clonotype was seen ten or more times. This chain connects TRBV2 to TRBJ2-1; D assignment may be TRBD1 or TRBD2 (5 bases each). This CDR3 comprises 13 residues. CDR1 is SNHLY and CDR2 is FYNNEI in the germline V gene. V lost 10 bases to trimming and J lost 9 bases, with 19 bases between them. As DNA, the CDR3 is TGTGCCAACCGGGACCTCGGGATCGGTGAGCAGTTCTTC. Translated, it gives CANRDLGIGEQFF.

This clonotype is labeled as medium-sized. The chain has TRBV19 and TRBJ1-5, with 7 nucleotides matching TRBD1. CDR1 and CDR2 (germline): LNHDA, SQIVND (reference sequence). This CDR3 has 15 residues. V lost 4 bases to trimming and J lost 0 bases; unmatched junction nucleotides: 3. Here the CDR3 reads CASSTGTASNQPQHF. In DNA form, the CDR3 reads TGTGCCAGTAGTACCGGGACAGCTAGCAATCAGCCCCAGCATTTT.

This sequence joins TRBV11-2 and TRBJ1-1, with D unresolved. With 1 base removed from V and 7 bases from J, the gap between germline ends came to 13 bases. From germline, CDR1 is SGHAT and CDR2 FQNNGV. The CDR3 is made up of 14 amino acids. Here the CDR3 reads CASSLVGRRNEAFF. For the CDR3, the DNA is TGTGCCAGCAGCTTAGTGGGCAGACGCAATGAAGCTTTCTTT.

V usage is TRBV11-2 and J usage is TRBJ2-5, with D perhaps matching TRBD2 (5 bases). The length of the CDR3 is 14 residues. V was trimmed by 5 bases and J by 4 bases, leaving 14 bases between them. CDR1 SGHAT and CDR2 FQNNGV come from the germline V gene. The CDR3 DNA follows: TGTGCCAGCAGCACCCCCGGGGTTGGAGAGACCCAGTACTTC. Protein sequence: CASSTPGVGETQYF.

This clonotype counts as medium-sized. This chain uses TRBV28 with TRBJ2-2, with 9 bases matching TRBD2. This CDR3 comprises 15 residues. The germline V gene has CDR1 MDHEN and CDR2 SYDVKM. With V trimmed by 4 bases and J by 1 base, 1 base remained unmatched. The CDR3 nucleotides are TGTGCCAGCAGTTCTAGCGGGGAGAACACCGGGGAGCTGTTTTTT. Protein: CASSSSGENTGELFF.

This clonotype occurred many times. The J gene is TRBJ2-3, the V gene TRBV19; 8 nucleotides line up with TRBD1. The CDR3 is 13 amino acids. CDR1 and CDR2 from the germline V gene are LNHDA and SQIVND (reference sequence). Trimming cost V 7 bases and J 4 bases; bases outside gene matches: 4. CDR3 in amino acids: CASMSGGADTQYF. The DNA for the CDR3 is TGTGCCAGTATGTCAGGGGGCGCAGATACGCAGTATTTT.

This clonotype was observed at least ten times. This sequence joins TRBV9 and TRBJ1-4, with D possibly matching TRBD1 (6 bases). CDR1 and CDR2 from the germline V gene are SGDLS and YYNGEE. Trimming left V 0 bases short and J 0 bases short, with 15 bases between. This CDR3 spans 18 amino acids. The chain's CDR3 is CASSVAAGQPATNEKLFF. The CDR3 bases are TGTGCCAGCAGCGTAGCCGCCGGACAGCCTGCAACTAATGAAAAACTGTTTTTT.